This TCR beta chain was identified during a study of blood T cell repertoires in COVID-19. Study summary: Donors in the United States, Italy and Spain gave samples during acute or convalescent COVID-19. Sources were T cells, B-cell-depleted T cells, or PBMCs; the material itself was cDNA or gDNA.

In the source study's methods: From reference gene primer amplification, estimates of nucleated cell counts were derived. The method was immunoSEQ multiplex PCR; TCRdb's version includes in-frame clones alone and lacks a portion of them. V and J calls and clone size come straight from that table; D and trimming were deduced from the DNA. The sample holds 120,000 to 150,000 clones, about 88% seen once. V lost 0 bases to trimming and J lost 2 bases; unmatched junction nucleotides: 5. This CDR3 has 17 amino acids. Germline V CDR1 and CDR2: LGHDT, YNNKEL (reference sequence). This clonotype was sampled from a human donor in a cohort sampled during active COVID-19. Source material: peripheral blood. The rearrangement uses TRBV3-1 (or the pseudogene TRBV3-2) and TRBJ2-3, with 10 nucleotides matching TRBD2. The CDR3 region is CASSQEGLASSTDTQYF. The CDR3 bases are TGTGCCAGCAGCCAAGAGGGACTAGCGAGCTCCACAGATACGCAGTATTTT.